A selection of T cell receptor beta chains follows, all from one sample in a study of blood T cells in healthy people across ages. TCRdb redid the calling of the 5' RACE reads with MiXCR, one entry per CDR3 protein. In the table there are 1,500,000 or so distinct CDR3 sequences, about 42% of which are singletons. Specimen: blood. The receptor set was obtained from a woman aged 18-29 years in good health. Both conserved end residues are trimmed from each CDR3.

TRBV7-9,15,ASSLSPGTGGNQPQH
TRBV29-1,14,SVGLNYRGLHYGYT
TRBV20-1,13,SARVAASGFAEQY
TRBV10-3,9,AISEFNEQF
TRBV28,10,ASTVWGEGYT
TRBV27,11,ASSWTDNQPQH
TRBV21-1,10,ASRDRNEKLF
TRBV7-2,14,ASSPIGLLRPEPQH
TRBV7-2,12,ASSAMVGNTEAF
TRBV7-2,11,ASSPVAQGRHT
TRBV5-6,12,ASSLSGTGAVKY
TRBV5-6,14,ASSLGAGLYQETQY
TRBV6-5,13,ASSWDPSGANVLT
TRBV4-3,14,ASSQTPGQGWDTQY
TRBV7-2,13,ASSLALFGGNEQY
TRBV15,12,ATNSGGSYNEQF
TRBV27,12,ASSLHTSNQPQH
TRBV6-2/TRBV6-3,15,ASSYSRLAGVYNEQF
TRBV12-3/TRBV12-4,12,ASKRGGLTYEQY
TRBV12-3/TRBV12-4,14,ASSLGTASGNYGYT
TRBV4-1,12,TSSQDLRAPGYT
TRBV12-3/TRBV12-4,13,ASSYWRGVQETRY
TRBV7-8,17,ASSLRRVLAGGIANEQF
TRBV27,13,ASSPRRGNNQPQH
TRBV27,12,ASRGSFSYNEQF
TRBV2,16,ASSEALPPTSTNEKLF
TRBV11-2,11,ASSLVETGELF
TRBV3-1,13,ASSQVAGAGDTQY
TRBV27,13,ASSLGPGENTEAF
TRBV27,14,ASRRTGGGANYGYT
TRBV29-1,11,SVDEGLASTQY
TRBV12-3/TRBV12-4,12,ASSFTGGTDTQY
TRBV7-7,11,ASSLNPGNTIY
TRBV7-2,12,ASSRGDNTDTQY
TRBV4-3,14,ASSQDRTGGNYEQY